These 20 T cell receptor beta chains originate from one sample sequenced in a study of identical twins. TCRdb re-called the 5' RACE reads through MiXCR, storing one row per CDR3 protein. Of around 250,000 distinct CDR3 sequences listed, 5.5% to 7% are singletons. These records were also assigned to another study, of yellow fever vaccine responses in identical twins.

Sequencing used memory (CD45RO+) T cells sorted from blood. These receptors all stem from a woman between 18 and 29 years old in good health.

This clonotype was seen repeatedly, ten times or more. J is TRBJ2-5 and V is TRBV7-2; 13 bases are a match to TRBD2. The CDR3 covers 17 residues. Looked up from germline, CDR1 is SGHTA and CDR2 is FQGNSA. With 2 bases clipped from V and 4 bases from J, the junction kept 7 bases outside the gene matches. CDR3 amino acids: CASSLWTSGSFGETQYF. DNA for the CDR3: TGTGCCAGCAGCTTATGGACTAGCGGGAGTTTCGGAGAGACCCAGTACTTC.

This clonotype has ten or more counts. The chain links TRBV15 to TRBJ1-4; D ambiguous. V was clipped by 3 bases and J by 6 bases, with 14 bases between them. The germline V gene encodes CDR1 LNHNV and CDR2 YYDKDF (reference sequence). This CDR3 is built from 15 residues. CDR3 bases: TGTGCCACCAGCAGCTGGTTAGGGAGGGATGAAAAACTGTTTTTT. It encodes CATSSWLGRDEKLFF.

The gene calls are TRBV2 and TRBJ2-3; no clear D gene. The CDR3 is made up of 14 amino acids. The germline V and J ends were trimmed by 1 base and 3 bases, with 8 bases remaining between them. In germline, CDR1 is SNHLY, CDR2 FYNNEI. The CDR3 DNA reads as TGTGCCAGCAGTGAAGGCCTACTAACAGATACGCAGTATTTT. It specifies CASSEGLLTDTQYF.

CDR3: CSASPGASWQYF. The CDR3, as DNA: TGCAGTGCTTCCCCTGGGGCTAGTTGGCAGTACTTC. The J gene is TRBJ2-7, the V gene TRBV20-1; possibly TRBD1 for D (5 bases). The CDR3 length is 12 residues. Germline-derived CDR1 and CDR2 are DFQATT and SNEGSKA (reference sequence). V dropped 5 bases and J dropped 9 bases, with 17 bases sitting between them.

This clonotype was observed at least ten times. This chain joins TRBV29-1 and TRBJ2-1, with 8 bases matching TRBD1. With V trimmed by 6 bases and J by 4 bases, 14 bases remained unmatched. CDR1 and CDR2 from the germline V gene are SQVTM and ANQGSEA. The CDR3 covers 16 residues. In DNA, the CDR3 is TGCAGCGTCCAAGACCGGACAGGGATTTTATACAATGAGCAGTTCTTC. Translation gives CSVQDRTGILYNEQFF.

There are many counts of this clonotype. The gene calls are TRBV29-1 and TRBJ2-3, with a tentative D call TRBD1 (6 bases). V was cut by 1 base and J by 2 bases, with 10 bases left in between. Per germline, CDR1 SQVTM and CDR2 ANQGSEA. The CDR3 is 14 amino acids. This CDR3 is CSVEARTATDTQYF. In DNA, the CDR3 is TGCAGCGTTGAAGCCAGGACAGCCACAGATACGCAGTATTTT.

CDR3 DNA: TGCAGCGGGCAACAGGGGGCCGGAACTGAAGCTTTCTTT. It specifies CSGQQGAGTEAFF. The chain links TRBV29-1 to TRBJ1-1; 9 nucleotides line up with TRBD1. Germline loops: CDR1 SQVTM, CDR2 ANQGSEA. The V gene end was trimmed by 7 bases and the J gene end by 5 bases; junction bases not matched to a gene: 8. The CDR3 extends over 13 amino acids.

This clonotype was counted only a few times. This CDR3 is CASSYGRGRTGELFF. Written as DNA, the CDR3 is TGTGCCAGCAGTTACGGGAGGGGGCGGACCGGGGAGCTGTTTTTT. The chain joins TRBV6-5 to TRBJ2-2, with D tentatively TRBD1 or TRBD2 (7 bases each). Looked up from germline, CDR1 is MNHEY and CDR2 is SVGAGI. This CDR3 region has 15 residues. Trimming pared 2 bases from V and 5 bases from J, leaving 12 bases between.

This clonotype was seen a few times. The J gene is TRBJ1-4, the V gene TRBV27; D gene unclear. V was pared by 8 bases and J by 8 bases, with 15 bases between. Per germline, CDR1 MNHEY and CDR2 SMNVEV (reference sequence). CDR3 length: 13 residues. CDR3 sequence reads: CASSSGIGEKLFF. The CDR3 coding sequence is TGTGCCAGCTCATCGGGGATCGGGGAAAAACTGTTTTTT.

V and J are TRBV2 and TRBJ1-4; the D is unclear. From germline, CDR1 is SNHLY and CDR2 FYNNEI. The CDR3 runs 13 residues. With 6 bases removed from V and 7 bases from J, the gap between germline ends came to 12 bases. CDR3 sequence: CASRDDGPEKLFF. DNA of the CDR3: TGTGCCAGCAGGGACGACGGACCTGAAAAACTGTTTTTT.

This CDR3 is CASSIGSRPLETQYF. The CDR3 nucleotides are TGTGCCAGTAGTATTGGATCGAGACCCCTAGAGACCCAGTACTTC. J is TRBJ2-5 and V is TRBV19, with no clear D. Trimming shortened V by 3 bases and J by 4 bases, and 15 bases separated the two germline ends. Looked up from germline, CDR1 is LNHDA and CDR2 is SQIVND (reference sequence). The length of the CDR3 is 15 residues.

V usage is TRBV5-4 and J usage is TRBJ1-1; the D gene is possibly TRBD1 (6 bases). Germline loops: CDR1 SGHNT, CDR2 YYREEE (reference sequence). Deletions cut 6 bases from V and 5 bases from J, with 11 bases between. This CDR3 spans 12 amino acids. CDR3 sequence reads: CASNHQGTEAFF. As DNA, the CDR3 is TGTGCCAGCAACCATCAGGGGACTGAAGCTTTCTTT. Complete variable domain (other parts from reference TRBV5-4 and TRBJ1-1): ETGVTQSPTHLIKTRGQQVTLRCSSQSGHNTVSWYQQALGQGPQFIFQYYREEENGRGNFPPRFSGLQFPNYSSELNVNALELDDSALYLCASNHQGTEAFFGQGTRLTVV.

In its sample, this clonotype was seen a few times. The chain is built from TRBV5-1 and TRBJ2-6; no reliable D call. V shed 3 bases and J shed 0 bases, with 7 bases lying between them. The CDR3 runs to 15 residues. Germline V gene sequence: CDR1 SGHRS, CDR2 YFSETQ. The DNA of the CDR3 is TGCGCCAGCAGCTCGGGCCCCTCTGGGGCCAACGTCCTGACTTTC. Translating gives CASSSGPSGANVLTF.

The sample holds many counts of this clonotype. CDR3 loop: CASREGTSGGSETQYF. CDR3 DNA sequence: TGTGCCAGCAGGGAGGGGACTAGCGGGGGATCGGAGACCCAGTACTTC. V is TRBV7-8 and J is TRBJ2-5, with 14 bases aligning to TRBD2. The CDR3 runs 16 residues. In germline, CDR1 is SGHVS, CDR2 FQNEAQ. After removal of 6 bases from V and 5 bases from J, the junction contained 8 bases not matched to a gene.

The sample holds a few counts of this clonotype. The V gene is TRBV24-1, the J gene TRBJ2-7; D not resolved. V lost 2 bases and J 7 bases, leaving 17 bases between the germline ends. Germline CDR1 is KGHDR and CDR2 is SFDVKD. The CDR3 is made up of 15 amino acids. DNA of the CDR3: TGTGCCACCAGTGATTCCCGGAACGCTGTTAGTGAGCAGTACTTC. Translating gives CATSDSRNAVSEQYF.

This chain connects TRBV5-5 to TRBJ2-7; 9 positions agree with TRBD2. J was trimmed by 7 bases and V by 3 bases; bases with no gene match: 8. The CDR3 loop spans 14 amino acids. Germline values: CDR1 SGHKS, CDR2 YYEKEE (reference sequence). The CDR3 loop is CASSSGLASKEQYV. CDR3 sequence (DNA): TGTGCCAGCAGCTCCGGACTAGCGTCGAAGGAGCAGTACGTC.

This clonotype was counted at least ten times. The rearrangement uses TRBV7-8 and TRBJ1-1; TRBD1 matches at 7 bases. The CDR3 length is 16 residues. V shed 1 base and J 5 bases; nucleotides not matched to a gene: 10. Germline CDR1 and CDR2: SGHVS and FQNEAQ. The CDR3 loop is CASSLVQGGGRTEAFF. DNA of the CDR3: TGTGCCAGCAGCTTAGTCCAGGGGGGTGGTAGGACTGAAGCTTTCTTT.

The chain links TRBV5-4 to TRBJ2-5; D is uncertain. The CDR3 totals 11 residues. Germline CDR1 SGHNT, CDR2 YYREEE (reference sequence). Deletions cut 3 bases from V and 4 bases from J, with 4 bases between. This CDR3 is CASSSAETQYF. CDR3 DNA: TGTGCCAGCAGCTCTGCAGAGACCCAGTACTTC.

This sequence joins TRBV18 and TRBJ2-1; D gene unclear. Per the germline V gene, CDR1 is KGHSH and CDR2 is LQKENI. The CDR3 loop spans 14 amino acids. V lost 3 bases and J lost 8, with 14 bases in between. The CDR3 bases are TGTGCCAGCTCACCCCCCCGGAGACGTGATGAGCAGTTCTTC. Its translation is CASSPPRRRDEQFF.

This clonotype was counted at least ten times. This chain connects TRBV20-1 to TRBJ2-2; no clear D gene. CDR3 length: 13 residues. Trimming removed 6 bases at V and 3 bases at J, with 11 bases between. Germline V lookup: CDR1 DFQATT, CDR2 SNEGSKA (reference sequence). CDR3 region: CSAPEWDTGELFF. For the CDR3, the DNA is TGCAGTGCCCCAGAGTGGGACACCGGGGAGCTGTTTTTT.